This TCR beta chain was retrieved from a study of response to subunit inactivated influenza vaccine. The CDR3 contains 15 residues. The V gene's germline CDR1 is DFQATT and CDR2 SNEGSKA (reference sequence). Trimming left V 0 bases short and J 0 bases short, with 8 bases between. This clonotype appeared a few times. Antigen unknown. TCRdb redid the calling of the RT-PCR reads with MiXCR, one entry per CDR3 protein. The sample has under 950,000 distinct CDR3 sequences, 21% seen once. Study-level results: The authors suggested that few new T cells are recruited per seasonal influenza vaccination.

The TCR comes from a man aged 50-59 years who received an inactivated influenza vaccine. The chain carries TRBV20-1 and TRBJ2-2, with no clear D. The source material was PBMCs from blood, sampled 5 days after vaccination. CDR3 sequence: CSARDPTANTGELFF. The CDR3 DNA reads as TGCAGTGCTAGAGATCCCACCGCGAACACCGGGGAGCTGTTTTTT.